This T cell receptor beta chain was profiled in a study of blood T cells in healthy people across ages. Points on this clonotype: No antigen is known for it.

Study results and caveats: Unsorted PBMC material precluded a definitive naive versus antigen-experienced comparison.

PCR was performed a second time for 7 to 11 cycles using a sample-barcoded 5' primer and a J-beta primer mix. Each CDR3 protein gets one entry after TCRdb re-called the 5' RACE reads with MiXCR. The sample records 1 million to 1.2 million distinct CDR3 sequences, roughly two fifths being singletons. Trimming shortened V by 0 bases and J by 1 base, and 14 bases separated the two germline ends. CDR1 is LGHDT, CDR2 YNNKEL, per germline (reference sequence). This CDR3 region has 17 residues. The chain employs TRBV3-1 and TRBJ2-3; a weak D match, TRBD2 (7 bases). The sample consisted of blood. The origin of this receptor is a man aged 18 to 29 in good health. The CDR3 coding sequence is TGTGCCAGCAGCCAAGACTGGGGGGGCCTAGGCACAGATACGCAGTATTTT. Its protein product is CASSQDWGGLGTDTQYF.